Sequencing of this TCR beta chain was carried out in a study of shared clonotypes between healthy human individuals. Study-wide results and caveats: An effect of sequencing depth on clonotype sharing among donors was expected. Represented diversity, genetic and exposure-history alike, was limited by few donors.

Genomic DNA of every subset was divided equally among multiple immunoSEQ plates. Libraries were prepared by immunoSEQ multiplex PCR; TCRdb keeps only in-frame clonotypes and omits some of them. Found here are under 2,500,000 clones, almost 96% of them singletons; the top ten hold around 0.13%. With regard to this clone: The antigen is not known.

The CDR3 is 19 residues long. Unmatched junction bases numbered 12, after V lost 2 bases and J lost 1 base. Germline V gene lookup returns CDR1 SEHNR and CDR2 FQNEAQ (reference sequence). Division of CD4+ cells produced a CD45RA+ naive subset and a CD45RA-negative memory subset. This sequence originates from a man between 18 and 29 years old in good health. The V gene is TRBV7-9, the J gene TRBJ2-1; TRBD2 matches 9 bases. Source material: naive CD4+ T cells sorted from blood. Subset here: CD45RA+ positively selected. CDR3: CASSLLLTSGYQSYNEQFF. The CDR3 coding sequence is TGTGCCAGCAGCTTACTATTGACTAGCGGTTACCAATCCTACAATGAGCAGTTCTTC.